These 11 T cell receptor beta chains came from one sample sequenced in a study of shared clonotypes between healthy human individuals. The method was immunoSEQ multiplex PCR; TCRdb's version includes in-frame clones alone and lacks a portion of them. Among about 470,000 clones listed, 70% to 80% were seen once. Sequenced sample: PBMCs. The receptors shown here come from a woman between 40 and 50 years old in good health. Some clones in this sample may be carry-over from other donors' samples.

The chain uses TRBV5-1 and TRBJ1-2; D ambiguous. The CDR3 has 14 residues. V dropped 0 bases and J dropped 3 bases, with 9 bases sitting between them. CDR1 and CDR2 from the germline V gene are SGHRS and YFSETQ. CDR3 sequence reads: CASSLGGGHYGYTF. CDR3 nucleotides: TGCGCCAGCAGCTTGGGAGGCGGACACTATGGCTACACCTTC.

This clone was picked up a small number of times. The chain links TRBV4-1 to TRBJ2-1; the match to TRBD2 covers 7 bases. This CDR3 contains 16 residues. Trimming took 6 bases from V and 3 from J; bases not matched to a gene: 11. Looked up from germline, CDR1 is MGHRA and CDR2 is YSYEKL. The CDR3 coding sequence is TGCGCCAGCAGTGCCGGGAGGCTAGCTAACTACAATGAGCAGTTCTTC. Residues: CASSAGRLANYNEQFF.

The chain links TRBV19 to TRBJ1-4; possibly TRBD1 for D (5 bases). The germline gives CDR1 LNHDA, CDR2 SQIVND (reference sequence). The CDR3 is 13 residues long. Trimming took 5 bases from V and 10 from J, leaving 14 bases between them. The CDR3 DNA reads TGTGCCAGTAGTCCATACAGGAGCGGAAAACTGTTTTTT. Translating gives CASSPYRSGKLFF.

The chain links TRBV5-4 to TRBJ2-2; TRBD2 matches 8 bases. The CDR3 runs to 16 residues. After removal of 4 bases from V and 3 bases from J, the junction contained 8 bases not matched to a gene. CDR1 is SGHNT and CDR2 is YYREEE in the germline V gene (reference sequence). The CDR3 is CASSRSGREDTGELFF. The DNA of the CDR3 is TGTGCCAGCAGCCGCAGCGGGAGAGAGGACACCGGGGAGCTGTTTTTT.

The CDR3 spells CASSLAGVVNQPQHF. The DNA for the CDR3 is TGTGCCAGCAGTTTGGCGGGAGTGGTCAATCAGCCCCAGCATTTT. V usage is TRBV27 and J usage is TRBJ1-5; D gene unclear. Germline lookup yields CDR1 MNHEY and CDR2 SMNVEV (reference sequence). Trimming left V 3 bases short and J 3 bases short, with 12 bases between. This CDR3 spans 15 amino acids.

The chain joins TRBV6-1 to TRBJ1-5; a possible D gene is TRBD1 (6 bases). The CDR3 contains 13 residues. V dropped 2 bases and J dropped 6 bases, with 8 bases sitting between them. Germline CDR1 and CDR2: MNHNS and SASEGT. CDR3 sequence: CASSERGSQPQHF. In DNA form, the CDR3 reads TGTGCCAGCAGTGAAAGGGGGAGTCAGCCCCAGCATTTT.

The V gene is TRBV5-6, the J gene TRBJ1-2; 8 positions agree with TRBD1. The CDR3 consists of 18 residues. V shed 0 bases and J 0 bases; nucleotides not matched to a gene: 10. Germline V gene sequence: CDR1 SGHDT, CDR2 YYEEEE. CDR3 sequence (DNA): TGTGCCAGCAGCTTGGGGACAGGGCCCCCCTTAGCTAACTATGGCTACACCTTC. Translation: CASSLGTGPPLANYGYTF.

This chain connects TRBV11-2 to TRBJ2-1, with 9 bases matching TRBD2. V lost 1 base to trimming and J lost 7 bases; unmatched junction nucleotides: 5. The CDR3 loop spans 15 amino acids. Germline assignment: CDR1 SGHAT and CDR2 FQNNGV. The DNA of the CDR3 is TGTGCCAGCAGCTTAGGAGCGGGAGGCTTTAATGAGCAGTTCTTC. It yields the protein CASSLGAGGFNEQFF.

The chain carries TRBV28 and TRBJ2-2; D gene ambiguous. This CDR3 has 16 residues. V was trimmed by 5 bases and J by 7 bases, leaving 20 bases between them. Germline CDR1 and CDR2: MDHEN and SYDVKM. DNA of the CDR3: TGTGCCAGCAGTCACCCAACCTCGCAGGTGGGCGGGGAGCTGTTTTTT. Translating gives CASSHPTSQVGGELFF.

The V and J genes are TRBV28 and TRBJ1-3; tentatively, D is TRBD1 (6 bases). V lost 5 bases to trimming and J lost 3 bases, with 17 bases between them. The CDR3 length is 16 residues. CDR1 MDHEN and CDR2 SYDVKM come from the germline V gene. CDR3 in DNA: TGTGCCAGCAGTAACAGACAGGCCGCTAATGGAAACACCATATATTTT. This translates into CASSNRQAANGNTIYF.

The rearrangement links TRBV18 to TRBJ1-2; no clear D. Looked up from germline, CDR1 is KGHSH and CDR2 is LQKENI. V dropped 3 bases and J dropped 4 bases, with 9 bases sitting between them. The CDR3 is made up of 13 amino acids. CDR3 protein: CASSPPMPYGYTF. The CDR3, as DNA: TGTGCCAGCTCACCCCCCATGCCCTATGGCTACACCTTC. Together with reference TRBV18 and TRBJ1-2, the CDR3 gives the full variable domain: NAGVMQNPRHLVRRRGQEARLRCSPMKGHSHVYWYRQLPEEGLKFMVYLQKENIIDESGMPKERFSAEFPKEGPSILRIQQVVRGDSAAYFCASSPPMPYGYTFGSGTRLTVV.